These 4 T cell receptor beta chains originate from one sample sequenced in a study of blood T cell repertoires in COVID-19. TCRdb's copy holds only in-frame clones and misses some; the assay was immunoSEQ multiplex PCR. The repertoire has roughly 440,000 clones, about 91% of them found once; the top ten carry roughly 13%. Sequencing was performed on peripheral blood. These receptor sequences come from a woman aged 45-65 years with COVID-19, enrolled during active disease.

In nucleotides, the CDR3 is TGCGCCAGCAGCCAAGCCGTCCCGCGGGGCTACACCTTC. As protein: CASSQAVPRGYTF. The chain employs TRBV4-1 and TRBJ1-2; D is ambiguous. CDR1 MGHRA and CDR2 YSYEKL come from the germline V gene. The CDR3 is made up of 13 amino acids. Trimming pared 1 base from V and 8 bases from J, leaving 11 bases between.

This clone was seen just once. The chain combines TRBV11-1 with TRBJ1-1; D is uncertain. CDR3 size: 11 residues. Trimming stripped 3 bases from V and 8 bases from J, with 7 bases between. Looked up from germline, CDR1 is SGHAT and CDR2 is FQDESV (reference sequence). The CDR3 DNA reads as TGTGCCAGCAGCTTGCGGGAGGAAGCTTTCTTT. Protein: CASSLREEAFF.

V usage is TRBV5-1 and J usage is TRBJ1-6; 7 bases fit TRBD1. CDR1 is SGHRS and CDR2 is YFSETQ in the germline V gene. The CDR3 is 14 amino acids. V was pared by 2 bases and J by 7 bases, with 3 bases of the junction left unmatched. The CDR3 here is CASSLQGSNSPLHF. The CDR3 DNA follows: TGCGCCAGCAGCTTACAGGGGTCCAATTCACCCCTCCACTTT.

The genes are TRBV15 and TRBJ1-5; D is unresolved. The V and J ends lost 1 base and 7 bases respectively, with 8 bases between them. Germline V gene lookup returns CDR1 LNHNV and CDR2 YYDKDF (reference sequence). This CDR3 contains 13 residues. This CDR3 reads CATSRVAAQPQHF. CDR3 nucleotide sequence: TGTGCCACCAGCAGAGTAGCAGCGCAGCCCCAGCATTTT.